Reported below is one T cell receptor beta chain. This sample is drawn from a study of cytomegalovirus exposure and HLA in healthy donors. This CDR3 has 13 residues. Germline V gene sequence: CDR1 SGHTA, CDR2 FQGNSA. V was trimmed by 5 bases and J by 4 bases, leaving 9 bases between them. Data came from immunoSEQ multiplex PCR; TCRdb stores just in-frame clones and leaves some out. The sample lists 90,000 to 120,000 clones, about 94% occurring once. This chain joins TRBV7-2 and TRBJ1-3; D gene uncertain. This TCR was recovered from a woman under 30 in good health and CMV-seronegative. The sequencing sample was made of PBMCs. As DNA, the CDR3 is TGTGCCAGCAGCCCCCTAGTCGGAAACACCATATATTTT. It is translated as CASSPLVGNTIYF.